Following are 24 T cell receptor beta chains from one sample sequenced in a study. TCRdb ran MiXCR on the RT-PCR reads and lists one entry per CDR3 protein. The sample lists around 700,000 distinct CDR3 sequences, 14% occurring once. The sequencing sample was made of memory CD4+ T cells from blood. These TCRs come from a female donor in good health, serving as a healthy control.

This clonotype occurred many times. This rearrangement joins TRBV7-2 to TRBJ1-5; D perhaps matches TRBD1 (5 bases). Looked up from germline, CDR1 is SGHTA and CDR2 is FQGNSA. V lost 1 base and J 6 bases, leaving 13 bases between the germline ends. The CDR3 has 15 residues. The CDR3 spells CASSLVAGPIQPQHF. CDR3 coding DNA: TGTGCCAGCAGCTTAGTAGCAGGGCCGATTCAGCCCCAGCATTTT.

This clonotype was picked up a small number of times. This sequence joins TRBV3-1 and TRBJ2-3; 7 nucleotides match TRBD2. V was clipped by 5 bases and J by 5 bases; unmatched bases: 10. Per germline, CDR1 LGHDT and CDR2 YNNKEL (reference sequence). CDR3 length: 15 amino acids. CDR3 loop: CASSTPGAGEDTQYF. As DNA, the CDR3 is TGTGCCAGCAGCACCCCGGGCGCGGGAGAAGATACGCAGTATTTT.

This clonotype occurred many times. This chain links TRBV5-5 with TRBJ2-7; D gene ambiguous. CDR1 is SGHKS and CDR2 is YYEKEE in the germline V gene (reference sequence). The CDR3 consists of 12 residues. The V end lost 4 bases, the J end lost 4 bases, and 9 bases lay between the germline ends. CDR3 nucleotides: TGTGCCAGCAGCCTCTACCAATACGAGCAGTACTTC. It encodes CASSLYQYEQYF.

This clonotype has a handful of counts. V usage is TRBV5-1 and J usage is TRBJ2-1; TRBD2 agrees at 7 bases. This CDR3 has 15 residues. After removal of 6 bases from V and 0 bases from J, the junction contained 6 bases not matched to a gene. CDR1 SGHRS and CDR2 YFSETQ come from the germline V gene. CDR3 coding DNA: TGCGCCAGCAACGCGCTAGCGGACTCCTACAATGAGCAGTTCTTC. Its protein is CASNALADSYNEQFF.

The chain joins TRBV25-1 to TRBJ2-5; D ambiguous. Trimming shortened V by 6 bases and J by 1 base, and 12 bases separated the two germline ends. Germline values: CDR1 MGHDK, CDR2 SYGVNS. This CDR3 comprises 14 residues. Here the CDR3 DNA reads TGTGCCAGCAGGAAGAGGACGAGCCAAGAGACCCAGTACTTC. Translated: CASRKRTSQETQYF.

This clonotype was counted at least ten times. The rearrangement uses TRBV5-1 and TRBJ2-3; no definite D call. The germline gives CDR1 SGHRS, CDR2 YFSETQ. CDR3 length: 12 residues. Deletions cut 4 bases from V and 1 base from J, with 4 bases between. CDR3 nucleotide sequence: TGCGCCAGCAGCGGAGGCACAGATACGCAGTATTTT. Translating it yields CASSGGTDTQYF.

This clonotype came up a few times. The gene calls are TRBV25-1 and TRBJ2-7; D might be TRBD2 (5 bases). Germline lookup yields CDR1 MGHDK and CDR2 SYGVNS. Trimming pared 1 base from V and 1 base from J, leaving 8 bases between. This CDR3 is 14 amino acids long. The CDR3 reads CASSEWSGSYEQYF. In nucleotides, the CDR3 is TGTGCCAGCAGTGAATGGTCGGGGTCCTACGAGCAGTACTTC.

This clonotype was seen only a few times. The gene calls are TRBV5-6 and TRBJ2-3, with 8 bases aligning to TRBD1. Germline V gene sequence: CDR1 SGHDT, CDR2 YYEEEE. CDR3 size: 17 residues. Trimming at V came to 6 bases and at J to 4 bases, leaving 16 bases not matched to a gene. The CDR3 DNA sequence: TGTGCCAGCAAGGCCCTACTTGCAGGGGGCTTGGCAGATACGCAGTATTTT. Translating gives CASKALLAGGLADTQYF.

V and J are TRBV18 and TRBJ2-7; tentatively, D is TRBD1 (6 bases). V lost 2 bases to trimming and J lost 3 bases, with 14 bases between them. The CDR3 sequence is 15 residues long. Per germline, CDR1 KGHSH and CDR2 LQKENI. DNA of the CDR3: TGTGCCAGCTCACCAGGAGGCACACAGGGCTACGAGCAGTACTTC. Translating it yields CASSPGGTQGYEQYF.

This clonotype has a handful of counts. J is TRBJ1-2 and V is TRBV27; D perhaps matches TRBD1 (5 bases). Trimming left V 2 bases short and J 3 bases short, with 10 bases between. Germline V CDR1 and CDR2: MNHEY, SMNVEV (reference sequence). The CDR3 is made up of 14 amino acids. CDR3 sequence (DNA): TGTGCCAGCAGTTTAGGGGGGGGATACTATGGCTACACCTTC. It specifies CASSLGGGYYGYTF.

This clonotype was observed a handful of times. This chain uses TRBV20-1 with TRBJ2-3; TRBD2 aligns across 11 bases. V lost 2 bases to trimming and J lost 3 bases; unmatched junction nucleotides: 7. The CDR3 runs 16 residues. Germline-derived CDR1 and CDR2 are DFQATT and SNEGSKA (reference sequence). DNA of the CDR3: TGCAGTGCTAGAACTCTTTTAGCGGGAGGGACAGATACGCAGTATTTT. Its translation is CSARTLLAGGTDTQYF.

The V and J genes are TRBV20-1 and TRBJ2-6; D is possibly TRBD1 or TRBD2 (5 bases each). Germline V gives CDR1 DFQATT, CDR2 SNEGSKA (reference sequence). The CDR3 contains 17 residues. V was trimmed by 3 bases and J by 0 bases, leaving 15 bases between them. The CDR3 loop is CSASSPGANSGANVLTF. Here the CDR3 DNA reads TGCAGTGCTAGTTCCCCCGGGGCGAACTCTGGGGCCAACGTCCTGACTTTC.

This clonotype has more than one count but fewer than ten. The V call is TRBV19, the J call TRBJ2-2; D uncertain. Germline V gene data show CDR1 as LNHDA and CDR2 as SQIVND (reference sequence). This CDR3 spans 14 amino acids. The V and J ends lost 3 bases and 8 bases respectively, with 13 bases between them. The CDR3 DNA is TGTGCCAGTAGTATCGTCCCCTTATGGGGGGAGCTGTTTTTT. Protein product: CASSIVPLWGELFF.

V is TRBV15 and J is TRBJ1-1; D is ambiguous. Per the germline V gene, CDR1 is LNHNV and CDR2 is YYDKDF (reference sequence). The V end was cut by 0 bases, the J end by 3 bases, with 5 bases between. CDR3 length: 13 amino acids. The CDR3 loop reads CATSRDTHTEAFF. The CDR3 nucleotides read TGTGCCACCAGCAGAGACACCCACACTGAAGCTTTCTTT.

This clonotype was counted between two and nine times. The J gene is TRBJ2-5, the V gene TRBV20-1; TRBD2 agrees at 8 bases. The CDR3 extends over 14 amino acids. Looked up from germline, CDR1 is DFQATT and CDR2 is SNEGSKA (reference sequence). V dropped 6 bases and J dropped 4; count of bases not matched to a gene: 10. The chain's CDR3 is CSAYPGLGRETQYF. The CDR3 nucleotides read TGCAGTGCGTATCCGGGACTAGGGCGAGAGACCCAGTACTTC.

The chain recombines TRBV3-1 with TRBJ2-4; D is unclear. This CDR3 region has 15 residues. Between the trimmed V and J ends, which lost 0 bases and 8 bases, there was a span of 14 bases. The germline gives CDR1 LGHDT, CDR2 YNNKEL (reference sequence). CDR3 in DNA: TGTGCCAGCAGCCAAGATCCCCATCTTGGGGACATTCAGTACTTC. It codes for CASSQDPHLGDIQYF. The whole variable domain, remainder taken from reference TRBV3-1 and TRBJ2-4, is DTAVSQTPKYLVTQMGNDKSIKCEQNLGHDTMYWYKQDSKKFLKIMFSYNNKELIINETVPNRFSPKSPDKAHLNLHINSLELGDSAVYFCASSQDPHLGDIQYFGAGTRLSVL.

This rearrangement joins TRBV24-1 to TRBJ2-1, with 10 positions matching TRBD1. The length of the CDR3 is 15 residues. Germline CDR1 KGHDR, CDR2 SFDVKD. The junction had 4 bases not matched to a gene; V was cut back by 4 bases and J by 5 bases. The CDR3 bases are TGTGCCACCAGTGACCGGACAGGGGGGCACAATGAGCAGTTCTTC. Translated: CATSDRTGGHNEQFF.

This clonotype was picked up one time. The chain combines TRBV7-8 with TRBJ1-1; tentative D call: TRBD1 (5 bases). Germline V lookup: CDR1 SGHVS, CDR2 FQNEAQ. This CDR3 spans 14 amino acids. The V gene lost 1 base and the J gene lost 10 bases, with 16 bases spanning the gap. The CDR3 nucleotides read TGTGCCAGCAGCTTAGGGGGTCGAGGGGCTGGAGCTTTCTTT. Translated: CASSLGGRGAGAFF.

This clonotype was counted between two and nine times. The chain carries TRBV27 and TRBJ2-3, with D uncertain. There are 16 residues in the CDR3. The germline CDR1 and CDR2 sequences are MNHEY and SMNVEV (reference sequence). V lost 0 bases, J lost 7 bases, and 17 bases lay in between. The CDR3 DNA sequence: TGTGCCAGCAGTTTATCAGGGTTTAGGGCGGCTTATACGCAGTATTTT. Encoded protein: CASSLSGFRAAYTQYF.

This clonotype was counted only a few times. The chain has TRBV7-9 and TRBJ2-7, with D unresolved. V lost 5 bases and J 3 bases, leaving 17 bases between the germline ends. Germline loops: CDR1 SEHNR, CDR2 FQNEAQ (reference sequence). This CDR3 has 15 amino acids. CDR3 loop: CASSPWVQARYEQYF. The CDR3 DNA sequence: TGTGCCAGCAGCCCTTGGGTGCAGGCGCGCTACGAGCAGTACTTC.

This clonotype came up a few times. The CDR3 DNA is TGTGCCACCAGTGATTTTGGAGACTCCTACGAGCAGTACTTC. Its protein is CATSDFGDSYEQYF. This chain connects TRBV24-1 to TRBJ2-7; D unclear. V lost 1 base and J lost 0, with 6 bases in between. CDR1 and CDR2 (germline): KGHDR, SFDVKD. This CDR3 has 14 amino acids.

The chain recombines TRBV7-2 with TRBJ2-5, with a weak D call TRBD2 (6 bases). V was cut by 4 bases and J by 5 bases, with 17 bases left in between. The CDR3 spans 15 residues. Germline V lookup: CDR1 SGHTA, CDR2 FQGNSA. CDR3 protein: CASSSQLASTETQYF. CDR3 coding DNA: TGTGCCAGCAGCTCACAACTAGCCTCCACCGAGACCCAGTACTTC.

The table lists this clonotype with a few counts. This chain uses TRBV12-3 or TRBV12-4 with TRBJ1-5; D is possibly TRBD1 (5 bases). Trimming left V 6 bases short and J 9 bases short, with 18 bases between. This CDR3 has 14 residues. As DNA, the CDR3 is TGTGCCAGCAGCCAACGGGGTGGGGGGACGCCCCAGCATTTT. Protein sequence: CASSQRGGGTPQHF.

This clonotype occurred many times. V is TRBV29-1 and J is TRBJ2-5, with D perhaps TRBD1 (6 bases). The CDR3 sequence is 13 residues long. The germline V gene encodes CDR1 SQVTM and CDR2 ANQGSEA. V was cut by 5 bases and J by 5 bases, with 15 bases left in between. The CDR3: CSVLQGLRETQYF. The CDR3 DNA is TGCAGCGTTCTCCAGGGGCTACGGGAGACCCAGTACTTC.